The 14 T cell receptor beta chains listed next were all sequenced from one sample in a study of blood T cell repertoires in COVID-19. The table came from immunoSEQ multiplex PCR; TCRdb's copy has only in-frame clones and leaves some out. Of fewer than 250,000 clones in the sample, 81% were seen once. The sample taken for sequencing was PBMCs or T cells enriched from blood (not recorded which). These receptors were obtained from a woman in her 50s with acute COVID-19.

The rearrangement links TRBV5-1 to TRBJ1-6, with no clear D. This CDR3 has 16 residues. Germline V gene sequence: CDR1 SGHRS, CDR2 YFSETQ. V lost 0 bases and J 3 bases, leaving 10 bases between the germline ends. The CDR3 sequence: CASSLGGENYNSPLHF. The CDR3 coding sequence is TGCGCCAGCAGCTTGGGCGGCGAAAACTATAATTCACCCCTCCACTTT.

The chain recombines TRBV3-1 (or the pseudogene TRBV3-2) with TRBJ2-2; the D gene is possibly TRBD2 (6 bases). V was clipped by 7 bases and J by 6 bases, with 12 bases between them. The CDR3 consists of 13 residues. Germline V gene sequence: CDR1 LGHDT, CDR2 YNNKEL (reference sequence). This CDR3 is CASINSGAGELFF. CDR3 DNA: TGTGCCAGCATTAATTCGGGGGCCGGGGAGCTGTTTTTT.

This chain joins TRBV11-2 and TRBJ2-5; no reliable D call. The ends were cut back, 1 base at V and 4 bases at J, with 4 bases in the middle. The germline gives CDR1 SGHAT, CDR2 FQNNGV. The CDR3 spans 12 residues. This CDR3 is CASSLARETQYF. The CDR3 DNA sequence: TGTGCCAGCAGCTTAGCCCGAGAGACCCAGTACTTC.

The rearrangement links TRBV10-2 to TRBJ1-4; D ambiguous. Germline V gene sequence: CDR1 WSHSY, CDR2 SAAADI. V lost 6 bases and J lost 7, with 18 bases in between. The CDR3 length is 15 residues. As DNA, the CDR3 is TGCGCCAGCAGGGGCTCCGACCGGATTAGTGAAAAACTGTTTTTT. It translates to CASRGSDRISEKLFF.

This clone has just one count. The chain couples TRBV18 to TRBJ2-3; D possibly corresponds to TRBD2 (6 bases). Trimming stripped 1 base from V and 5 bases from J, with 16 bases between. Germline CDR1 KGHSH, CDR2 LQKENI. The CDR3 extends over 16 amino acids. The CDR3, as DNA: TGTGCCAGCTCACCACGAGGGCGCGGGGCCTTAGATACGCAGTATTTT. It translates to CASSPRGRGALDTQYF.

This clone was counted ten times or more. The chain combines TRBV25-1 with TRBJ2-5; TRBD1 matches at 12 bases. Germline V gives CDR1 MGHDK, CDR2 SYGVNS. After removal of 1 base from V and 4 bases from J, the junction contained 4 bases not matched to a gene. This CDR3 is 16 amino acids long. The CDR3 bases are TGTGCCAGCAGTGAATGGGGGACAGGGGGCGGAGAGACCCAGTACTTC. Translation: CASSEWGTGGGETQYF.

This CDR3 reads CASSEIGGTGVMETQYF. In DNA form, the CDR3 reads TGTGCCAGCAGTGAAATTGGGGGGACAGGTGTAATGGAGACCCAGTACTTC. The rearrangement joins TRBV2 to TRBJ2-5, with TRBD1 matching over 8 bases. CDR1 SNHLY and CDR2 FYNNEI come from the germline V gene. This CDR3 is 17 amino acids long. With 2 bases clipped from V and 5 bases from J, the junction kept 13 bases outside the gene matches.

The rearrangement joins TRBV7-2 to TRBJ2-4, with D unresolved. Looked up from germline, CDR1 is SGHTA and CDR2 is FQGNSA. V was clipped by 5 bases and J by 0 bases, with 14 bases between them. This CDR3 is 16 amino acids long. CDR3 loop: CASSPHQMLAKNIQYF. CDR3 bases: TGTGCCAGCAGCCCCCACCAGATGCTAGCCAAAAACATTCAGTACTTC.

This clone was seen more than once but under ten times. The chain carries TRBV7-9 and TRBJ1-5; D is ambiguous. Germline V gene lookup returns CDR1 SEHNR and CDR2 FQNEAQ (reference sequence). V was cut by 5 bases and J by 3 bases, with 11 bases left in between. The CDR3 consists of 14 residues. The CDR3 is CASSPEAYNQPQHF. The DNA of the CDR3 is TGTGCCAGCAGCCCCGAGGCCTACAATCAGCCCCAGCATTTT.

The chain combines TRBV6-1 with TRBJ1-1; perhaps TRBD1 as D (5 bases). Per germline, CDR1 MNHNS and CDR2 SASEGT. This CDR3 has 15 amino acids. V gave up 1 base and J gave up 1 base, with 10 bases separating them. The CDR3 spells CASSEDGGRNTEAFF. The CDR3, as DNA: TGTGCCAGCAGTGAAGACGGGGGGAGGAACACTGAAGCTTTCTTT.

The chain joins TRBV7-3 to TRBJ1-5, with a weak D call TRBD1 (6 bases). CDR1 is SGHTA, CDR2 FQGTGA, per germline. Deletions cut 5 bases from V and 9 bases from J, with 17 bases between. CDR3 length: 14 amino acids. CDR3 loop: CASSLTGGVSPQHF. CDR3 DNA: TGTGCCAGCAGCCTGACAGGTGGGGTCTCGCCCCAGCATTTT.

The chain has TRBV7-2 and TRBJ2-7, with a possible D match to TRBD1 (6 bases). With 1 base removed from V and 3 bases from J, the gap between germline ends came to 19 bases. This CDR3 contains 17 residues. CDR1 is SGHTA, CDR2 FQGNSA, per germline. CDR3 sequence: CASSLGPQQGPVYEQYF. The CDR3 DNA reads TGTGCCAGCAGCTTAGGACCCCAGCAGGGGCCCGTCTACGAGCAGTACTTC.

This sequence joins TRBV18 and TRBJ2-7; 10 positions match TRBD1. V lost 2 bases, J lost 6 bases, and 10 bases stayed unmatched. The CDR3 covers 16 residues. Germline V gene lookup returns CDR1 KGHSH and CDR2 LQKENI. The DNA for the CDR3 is TGTGCCAGCTCACCAATACCGGGACAGGGGTTCGGCGAGCAGTACTTC. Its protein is CASSPIPGQGFGEQYF. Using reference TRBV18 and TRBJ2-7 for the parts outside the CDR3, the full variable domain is NAGVMQNPRHLVRRRGQEARLRCSPMKGHSHVYWYRQLPEEGLKFMVYLQKENIIDESGMPKERFSAEFPKEGPSILRIQQVVRGDSAAYFCASSPIPGQGFGEQYFGPGTRLTVT.

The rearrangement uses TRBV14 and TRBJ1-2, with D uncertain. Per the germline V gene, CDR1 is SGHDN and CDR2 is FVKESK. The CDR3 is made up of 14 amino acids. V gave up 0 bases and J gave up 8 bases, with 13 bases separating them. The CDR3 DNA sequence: TGTGCCAGCAGCCAAGAAATGTCTCGCGGAGGCTACACCTTC. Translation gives CASSQEMSRGGYTF. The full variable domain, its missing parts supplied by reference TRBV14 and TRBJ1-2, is EAGVTQFPSHSVIEKGQTVTLRCDPISGHDNLYWYRRVMGKEIKFLLHFVKESKQDESGMPNNRFLAERTGGTYSTLKVQPAELEDSGVYFCASSQEMSRGGYTFGSGTRLTVV.